Sequencing of this T cell receptor beta chain was carried out in a study of neurological immune-mediated disorders. The cDNA came from 5'RACE, which used 10-nucleotide random UMIs. From 15-18 subjects, each sequencing run yielded over 160 million TCR-beta sequences. Using its own MiXCR run on the 5' RACE reads, TCRdb lists one record per CDR3 protein. The sample lists about 52,000 distinct CDR3 sequences, less than 4% occurring once. This clonotype has ten or more counts. There are 13 residues in the CDR3. Germline loops: CDR1 SGHTA, CDR2 FQGNSA. V was clipped by 4 bases and J by 5 bases, with 11 bases between them. A total of 2 million PBMCs stored at -80 degrees C provided the unsorted libraries.

The receptor was derived from a man between 60 and 75 years old with multiple sclerosis. Material: PBMCs. V is TRBV7-2 and J is TRBJ2-5, with D possibly TRBD2 on 5 matching bases. In nucleotides, the CDR3 is TGTGCCAGCAGCTCATGGACGGGGGAGACCCAGTACTTC. This sequence encodes CASSSWTGETQYF.